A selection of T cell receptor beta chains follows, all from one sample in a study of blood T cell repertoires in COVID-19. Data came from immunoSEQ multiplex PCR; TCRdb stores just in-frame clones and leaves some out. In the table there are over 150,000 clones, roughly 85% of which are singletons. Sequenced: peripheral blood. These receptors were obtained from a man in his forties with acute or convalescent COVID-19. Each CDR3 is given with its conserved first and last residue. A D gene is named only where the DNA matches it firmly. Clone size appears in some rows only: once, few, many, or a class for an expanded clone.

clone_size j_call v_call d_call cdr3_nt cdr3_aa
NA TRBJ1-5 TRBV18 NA TGTGCCAGCTCACCACAGGGGGATAGCAATCAGCCCCAGCATTTT CASSPQGDSNQPQHF
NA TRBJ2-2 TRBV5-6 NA TGTGCCAGCAGCTTGCAGTTTTTCACCGGGGAGCTGTTTTTT CASSLQFFTGELFF
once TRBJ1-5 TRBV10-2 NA TGCGCCAGCCCCAACCCCCCTGCGTCCCGTCTAGGTCAGCCCCAGCATTTT CASPNPPASRLGQPQHF
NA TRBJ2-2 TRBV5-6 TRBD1 TGTGCCAGCAGTGCGACAGGGGTTTCCGGGGAGCTGTTTTTT CASSATGVSGELFF
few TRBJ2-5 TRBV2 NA TGTGCCAGCAGTTGGGCTAACCAAGAGACCCAGTACTTC CASSWANQETQYF
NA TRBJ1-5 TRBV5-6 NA TGTGCCAGCAGCTCCTATGACAGCGATCAGCCCCAGCATTTT CASSSYDSDQPQHF
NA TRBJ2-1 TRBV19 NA TGTGCCAGTAGTTCACGGGCCGCCTGGAGGTACAATGAGCAGTTCTTC CASSSRAAWRYNEQFF
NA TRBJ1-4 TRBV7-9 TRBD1 TGTGCCAGCAGCTCAACGACAGGGGTAGAAAAACTGTTTTTT CASSSTTGVEKLFF
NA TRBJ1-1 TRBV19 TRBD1 TGTGCCAGTAGTGTCCAGGGGGCGGGGGCTTACTCTGAAGCTTTCTTT CASSVQGAGAYSEAFF
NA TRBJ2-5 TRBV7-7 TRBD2 TGTGCCAGCAGCTTAGGAGCGGGGGGGCCGGAGACCCAGTACTTC CASSLGAGGPETQYF
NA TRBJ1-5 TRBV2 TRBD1 TGTGCCAGCAGCCGGGACAGGGGGAATCAGCCCCAGCATTTT CASSRDRGNQPQHF
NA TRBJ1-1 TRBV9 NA TGTGCCAGCAGCGTAGCGGTGAACACTGAAGCTTTCTTT CASSVAVNTEAFF
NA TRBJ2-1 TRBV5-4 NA TGTGCCAGCAGATCCACAGGGTACAATGAGCAGTTCTTC CASRSTGYNEQFF
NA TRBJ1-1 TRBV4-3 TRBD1 TGCGCCAGCAGCCGGCATGGACAGGGGGACACTGAAGCTTTCTTT CASSRHGQGDTEAFF
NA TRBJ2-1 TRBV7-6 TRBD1 TGTGCCAGCAGCTTTCGCGGGACAGGGGGCCTCAATGAGCAGTTCTTC CASSFRGTGGLNEQFF
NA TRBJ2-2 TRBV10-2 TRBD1 TGCGCCAGCAGCGGCGACAGGGGGAACACCGGGGAGCTGTTTTTT CASSGDRGNTGELFF
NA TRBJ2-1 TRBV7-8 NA TGTGCCAGCAGCCACCCTGGACCAGGGAAGGTCAATGAGCAGTTCTTC CASSHPGPGKVNEQFF
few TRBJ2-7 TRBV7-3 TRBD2 TGTGCCAGCAGCGTAACTAGCGGGGGAAACTACGAGCAGTACTTC CASSVTSGGNYEQYF
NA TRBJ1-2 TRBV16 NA TGTGCCAGCAGCCAATCGGCAGGGCCCTATGGTTGGGGCTACACCTTC CASSQSAGPYGWGYTF
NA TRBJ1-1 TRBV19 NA TGTGCCAGTAGTTCACAGGTGAACACTGAAGCTTTCTTT CASSSQVNTEAFF
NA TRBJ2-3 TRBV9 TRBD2 TGTGCCAGCAGCGTCGGGAGGCCCGGCACAGATACGCAGTATTTT CASSVGRPGTDTQYF
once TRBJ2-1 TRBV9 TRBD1 TGTGCCAGCAGCGCTCAGGCGGGACAGGGGGCTGGAGAGCAGTTCTTC CASSAQAGQGAGEQFF
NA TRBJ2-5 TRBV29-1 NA TGCAGCGCCGTGAAGGGGTCCAAACAAGAGACCCAGTACTTC CSAVKGSKQETQYF
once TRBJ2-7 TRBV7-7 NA TGTGCCAGCAGCTTAGAGCCAGGAAACTACGAGCAGTACTTC CASSLEPGNYEQYF
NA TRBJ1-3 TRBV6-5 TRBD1 TGTGCCAGCACGAGGACAGGGGGAAACACCATATATTTT CASTRTGGNTIYF
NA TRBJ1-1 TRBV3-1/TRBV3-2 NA TGTGCCAGCAGTCACAGGGTGAACACTGAAGCTTTCTTT CASSHRVNTEAFF
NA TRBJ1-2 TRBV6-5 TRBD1 TGTGCCAGCAGGATGATGGACAGGGATGGCTACACCTTC CASRMMDRDGYTF
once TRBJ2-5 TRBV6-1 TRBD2 TGTGCCAGCAGTGAAGCTGATAAGCGGGGAGAGACCCAGTACTTC CASSEADKRGETQYF
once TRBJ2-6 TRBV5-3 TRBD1 TGTGCCAGGACAGGGGGCAGGAGCTGGGCCAACGTCCTGACTTTC CARTGGRSWANVLTF
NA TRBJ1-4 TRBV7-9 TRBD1 TGTGCCAGCAGCTTGCGGACAGGGGGAAATGAAAAACTGTTTTTT CASSLRTGGNEKLFF